This T cell receptor (beta chain) originates from a study of shared clonotypes between healthy human individuals. The study's findings and limits: Sorted-subset samples were not fully sequenced, rarefaction indicated. The diversity represented, both genetic and in exposure history, was limited by few donors.

Details on this clone: Antigen specificity is unknown.

Measured with immunoSEQ multiplex PCR; TCRdb has only the in-frame clones, and not every one. This table has around 2,000,000 clones, 90% to 95% appearing once. Germline V lookup: CDR1 LGHNT, CDR2 FRNRAP. The CDR3 loop spans 16 amino acids. Trimming shortened V by 2 bases and J by 6 bases, and 17 bases separated the two germline ends. Specimen: naive CD4+ T cells sorted from blood. As to subset: CD45RA+ positively selected. The TCR was taken from a man younger than 35 in good health. J is TRBJ2-1 and V is TRBV12-5; D may be TRBD1 (6 bases). The CDR3 DNA reads TGTGCTAGTGGTTTGCTGTCAGGGGCTCTACGCAATGAGCAGTTCTTC. Encoded protein: CASGLLSGALRNEQFF.